A single sample is the source of the 8 T cell receptor beta chains below, sequenced in a study of T cell responses to AZD1222 COVID-19 vaccine. Assay: immunoSEQ multiplex PCR; the TCRdb copy retains only in-frame clones and omits some. There are fewer than 150,000 clones in the sample; about 87% occur only once, and about 6.5% lies in the top ten. Sequencing was performed on peripheral blood, taken 28 days after the second AZD1222 dose. These receptor sequences come from an adult who received the AZD1222 COVID-19 vaccine.

V gene TRBV4-1 combines with J gene TRBJ2-1, with D possibly being TRBD1 (5 bases). The CDR3 extends over 16 amino acids. Germline CDR1 is MGHRA and CDR2 is YSYEKL. The V gene lost 4 bases and the J gene lost 0 bases, with 13 bases spanning the gap. CDR3 in DNA: TGCGCCAGCAGCCTGAACACAGGTTCCTCCTACAATGAGCAGTTCTTC. Amino acids: CASSLNTGSSYNEQFF.

The chain carries TRBV10-3 and TRBJ2-2, with D possibly TRBD2 on 6 matching bases. The CDR3 is 14 amino acids. Germline lookup yields CDR1 ENHRY and CDR2 SYGVKD. The V end was cut by 10 bases, the J end by 3 bases, with 15 bases between. DNA of the CDR3: TGTGCCACGAACCGACTAGTTGACACCGGGGAGCTGTTTTTT. Translation gives CATNRLVDTGELFF.

The J gene is TRBJ1-1, the V gene TRBV7-2, with D unresolved. CDR3 length: 13 residues. Germline V gene sequence: CDR1 SGHTA, CDR2 FQGNSA. V shed 1 base and J shed 5 bases, with 8 bases lying between them. The CDR3 loop reads CASSLGRETEAFF. The DNA for the CDR3 is TGTGCCAGCAGCTTAGGCCGAGAAACTGAAGCTTTCTTT.

This chain joins TRBV7-2 and TRBJ2-3; 13 bases match TRBD2. The CDR3 is 17 residues long. Germline lookup yields CDR1 SGHTA and CDR2 FQGNSA. Unmatched junction bases numbered 8, after V lost 5 bases and J lost 3 bases. CDR3 region: CASSVWGLAGRTDTQYF. The CDR3 DNA is TGTGCCAGCAGCGTATGGGGACTAGCGGGGAGGACAGATACGCAGTATTTT. Together with reference TRBV7-2 and TRBJ2-3, the CDR3 gives the full variable domain: GAGVSQSPSNKVTEKGKDVELRCDPISGHTALYWYRQSLGQGLEFLIYFQGNSAPDKSGLPSDRFSAERTGGSVSTLTIQRTQQEDSAVYLCASSVWGLAGRTDTQYFGPGTRLTVL.

The chain carries TRBV5-4 and TRBJ1-2; 7 nucleotides line up with TRBD1. Germline loops: CDR1 SGHNT, CDR2 YYREEE (reference sequence). V shed 2 bases, J shed 6 bases, and the junction held 4 bases outside the gene matches. The CDR3 is 13 residues long. The CDR3 reads CASSFGTADGYTF. The CDR3 nucleotides are TGTGCCAGCAGCTTTGGGACAGCTGATGGCTACACCTTC.

This chain connects TRBV12-5 to TRBJ1-1, with D possibly being TRBD1 (6 bases). The germline V gene has CDR1 LGHNT and CDR2 FRNRAP. The CDR3 length is 14 residues. Trimming pared 6 bases from V and 4 bases from J, leaving 15 bases between. The CDR3 loop is CASGLYARGTEAFF. The CDR3 DNA reads TGTGCTAGTGGCTTGTACGCCAGGGGCACTGAAGCTTTCTTT.

The rearrangement uses TRBV6-5 and TRBJ1-6, with D perhaps TRBD1 (6 bases). The CDR3 consists of 15 residues. V lost 6 bases and J lost 8, with 17 bases in between. Germline CDR1 MNHEY, CDR2 SVGAGI. CDR3 in amino acids: CASSRTDRGDSPLHF. In DNA, the CDR3 is TGTGCCAGCAGCCGGACAGACCGCGGGGATTCACCCCTCCACTTT.

J is TRBJ1-5 and V is TRBV29-1; D gene ambiguous. CDR3 length equals 13 residues. Looked up from germline, CDR1 is SQVTM and CDR2 is ANQGSEA. Trimming took off 6 bases at V and 2 bases at J, with 11 bases between the two ends. CDR3 sequence (DNA): TGCAGCGTGACGGACGGGGGCAATCAGCCCCAGCATTTT. Amino acid sequence: CSVTDGGNQPQHF.